This record concerns one TCR beta chain sequence. As originally analysed: Nucleated cell counts were estimated from reference gene primer amplification. Sequenced by immunoSEQ multiplex PCR; TCRdb stores in-frame clones only, minus some. V and J calls and clone size are as listed in that table; D and trimming were resolved from the DNA. This table holds fewer than 700,000 clones, about 89% found once. The data derive from a study of blood T cell repertoires in COVID-19. V was shortened by 0 bases and J by 4 bases, with 15 bases between the two germline ends. Germline CDR1 is ENHRY and CDR2 is SYGVKD. The CDR3 contains 17 residues.

This chain links TRBV10-3 with TRBJ2-2, with a possible D match to TRBD2 (5 bases). Sample: peripheral blood. The TCR was taken from a woman aged 45-60 years with COVID-19, enrolled during active disease. As DNA, the CDR3 is TGTGCCATCAGTGAGTCGATCGAGGGTGGCGTCACCGGGGAGCTGTTTTTT. Protein sequence: CAISESIEGGVTGELFF.